These 23 T cell receptor beta chains originate from one sample sequenced in a study. TCRdb fed the 5' RACE reads into MiXCR, producing one record per CDR3 protein. The profile covers about 57,000 distinct CDR3 sequences, with around 26% appearing a single time and roughly 3.3% taken by the ten largest. The sequenced sample was tumor-infiltrating memory CD4+ T cells sorted from the breast tumor. This sample's subset: memory CD4+ T cells, CD4+CD45RO+CD25-. The receptor source for this set is a female donor with breast cancer.

This clonotype occurred a few times. The chain combines TRBV15 with TRBJ1-4; 8 nucleotides match TRBD1. Per the germline V gene, CDR1 is LNHNV and CDR2 is YYDKDF (reference sequence). With V trimmed by 4 bases and J by 8 bases, 3 bases remained unmatched. The CDR3 runs to 13 residues. CDR3 loop: CATSKQGGEKLFF. The DNA of the CDR3 is TGTGCCACCAGCAAACAGGGGGGCGAAAAACTGTTTTTT.

This clonotype was detected only a few times. V usage is TRBV5-1 and J usage is TRBJ2-6; no definite D call. The V end was cut by 5 bases, the J end by 0 bases, with 12 bases between. The germline V gene encodes CDR1 SGHRS and CDR2 YFSETQ. The CDR3 consists of 16 residues. CDR3 sequence: CASSSDPSSGANVLTF. The CDR3 DNA reads TGCGCCAGCAGTTCCGACCCGAGCTCTGGGGCCAACGTCCTGACTTTC.

This clonotype has only a few counts. The V call is TRBV12-3 or TRBV12-4, the J call TRBJ1-5; D unresolved. This CDR3 has 15 residues. Trimming stripped 3 bases from V and 3 bases from J, with 12 bases between. The CDR3 is CASSFSLLPNQPQHF. The CDR3 coding sequence is TGTGCCAGCAGTTTCTCCCTGCTCCCCAATCAGCCCCAGCATTTT.

This clonotype has only a few counts. The chain uses TRBV7-6 and TRBJ2-3; TRBD1 matches at 7 bases. CDR3 length: 15 amino acids. V gave up 3 bases and J gave up 6 bases; unmatched junction bases: 9. Germline CDR1 SGHVS, CDR2 FNYEAQ. CDR3 bases: TGTGCCAGCAGCTTGGGACAGACAAGTCGTGATACGCAGTATTTT. It codes for CASSLGQTSRDTQYF.

The table lists this clonotype with a few counts. V and J are TRBV20-1 and TRBJ2-5; TRBD2 aligns across 7 bases. The CDR3 runs to 17 residues. Germline V CDR1 and CDR2: DFQATT, SNEGSKA (reference sequence). Trimming at V came to 6 bases and at J to 4 bases, leaving 20 bases not matched to a gene. CDR3 coding DNA: TGCAGTGCCGACTCCCCCGGACTCGGGGGGAAGGGAGAGACCCAGTACTTC. Translation: CSADSPGLGGKGETQYF.

In its sample, this clonotype was seen a few times. This chain links TRBV7-2 with TRBJ1-2; possibly TRBD1 for D (5 bases). Germline CDR1 reads SGHTA; CDR2 reads FQGNSA. The CDR3 is made up of 13 amino acids. V dropped 5 bases and J dropped 4 bases, with 11 bases sitting between them. The CDR3 here is CASSGAGPYGYTF. CDR3 bases: TGTGCCAGCAGCGGGGCAGGGCCCTATGGCTACACCTTC.

The chain carries TRBV7-9 and TRBJ1-1; D may be TRBD1 (5 bases). Germline V lookup: CDR1 SEHNR, CDR2 FQNEAQ (reference sequence). This CDR3 is built from 16 residues. Trimming shortened V by 2 bases and J by 4 bases, and 17 bases separated the two germline ends. The CDR3 spells CASSLIGAMGGTEAFF. CDR3 DNA sequence: TGTGCCAGCAGCTTAATAGGGGCTATGGGGGGCACTGAAGCTTTCTTT.

This clonotype has only a few counts. The chain joins TRBV24-1 to TRBJ2-1; 11 nucleotides agree with TRBD2. The germline gives CDR1 KGHDR, CDR2 SFDVKD. The CDR3 runs to 16 residues. V shed 3 bases, J shed 3 bases, and the junction held 3 bases outside the gene matches. For the CDR3, the DNA is TGTGCCACCAGTGATCTTGGGACTAGCGGCTACAATGAGCAGTTCTTC. Protein: CATSDLGTSGYNEQFF.

This clonotype ranks as medium-sized. The gene calls are TRBV29-1 and TRBJ2-2; no clear D gene. This CDR3 is 14 amino acids long. Trimming took off 6 bases at V and 0 bases at J, with 11 bases between the two ends. Per the germline V gene, CDR1 is SQVTM and CDR2 is ANQGSEA. CDR3 in DNA: TGCAGCGTCCGGGCCCTCGCGAACACCGGGGAGCTGTTTTTT. It is translated as CSVRALANTGELFF.

This chain links TRBV7-2 with TRBJ2-1, with 9 positions matching TRBD2. In germline, CDR1 is SGHTA, CDR2 FQGNSA. After removal of 5 bases from V and 4 bases from J, the junction contained 6 bases not matched to a gene. This CDR3 has 15 residues. CDR3 protein: CASSPWTSEYNEQFF. Written as DNA, the CDR3 is TGTGCCAGCAGCCCCTGGACTAGCGAATACAATGAGCAGTTCTTC.

Concerning this clonotype itself: The junction does not match germline at one end; this may be a read error. As DNA, the CDR3 is TGTGCCAGCAGTCAAGGACAGGGTAGAGGCGTCACTGAAGCTCTCTTT. Translation gives CASSQGQGRGVTEALF. The chain employs TRBV12-3 or TRBV12-4 and TRBJ1-1, with 8 bases fitting TRBD1. This CDR3 is built from 16 residues.

This clonotype was found a few times. The rearrangement links TRBV2 to TRBJ2-7; tentatively, D is TRBD2 (5 bases). CDR3 length: 14 amino acids. CDR1 is SNHLY, CDR2 FYNNEI, per germline. Trimming pared 3 bases from V and 2 bases from J, leaving 11 bases between. The CDR3 sequence is CASSEGDLAYEQYF. Here the CDR3 DNA reads TGTGCCAGCAGTGAGGGAGACCTAGCCTACGAGCAGTACTTC.

This clonotype was detected only a few times. This sequence joins TRBV7-2 and TRBJ2-5, with TRBD2 as a possible D gene (5 bases). Trimming removed 0 bases from V and 7 bases from J, with 9 bases in between. The CDR3 has 13 amino acids. The germline V gene encodes CDR1 SGHTA and CDR2 FQGNSA. The CDR3 region has the DNA TGTGCCAGCAGCTTAGCCGGCGGAGGGACCCAGTACTTC. Translating gives CASSLAGGGTQYF.

This chain joins TRBV6-6 and TRBJ2-1, with TRBD2 matching over 11 bases. The ends lost 4 bases at V and 4 bases at J; junction bases unmatched: 3. This CDR3 is built from 15 residues. Germline V gene data show CDR1 as MNHNY and CDR2 as SVGAGI (reference sequence). Here the CDR3 reads CASSSGTSGYNEQFF. The CDR3 nucleotides are TGTGCCAGCAGTTCCGGGACTAGCGGTTACAATGAGCAGTTCTTC.

This clonotype came up many times. The rearrangement joins TRBV5-1 to TRBJ2-7, with TRBD1 matching 7 bases. The CDR3 covers 14 residues. The junction had 2 bases not matched to a gene; V was cut back by 2 bases and J by 0 bases. Looked up from germline, CDR1 is SGHRS and CDR2 is YFSETQ. CDR3 DNA sequence: TGCGCCAGCAGCTTCGACAGGGCCTCCTACGAGCAGTACTTC. Encoded protein: CASSFDRASYEQYF.

The rearrangement joins TRBV12-3 or TRBV12-4 to TRBJ1-6; D might be TRBD1 (5 bases). Trimming took 6 bases from V and 8 from J, leaving 14 bases between them. This CDR3 spans 14 amino acids. The CDR3 DNA reads as TGTGCCAGCAGGCCCTCGGGGGGTTATTCACCCCTCCACTTT. Translating gives CASRPSGGYSPLHF.

This clonotype was recorded many times. The chain is built from TRBV4-1 and TRBJ1-2; D gene uncertain. This CDR3 comprises 16 residues. The ends were cut back, 1 base at V and 6 bases at J, with 18 bases in the middle. Germline V gene sequence: CDR1 MGHRA, CDR2 YSYEKL. The CDR3 nucleotides read TGCGCCAGCAGCCAAGTCAATCTAGTCAGTTATGATGGCTACACCTTC. Encoded protein: CASSQVNLVSYDGYTF.

The gene calls are TRBV7-9 and TRBJ2-5; possibly TRBD1 or TRBD2 for D (5 bases each). The V end lost 1 base, the J end lost 2 bases, and 11 bases lay between the germline ends. This CDR3 has 15 residues. Germline CDR1 reads SEHNR; CDR2 reads FQNEAQ (reference sequence). The CDR3 sequence is CASSLGQGRQETQYF. CDR3 coding DNA: TGTGCCAGCAGCTTAGGCCAGGGACGGCAAGAGACCCAGTACTTC.

This rearrangement joins TRBV7-2 to TRBJ1-2; D is unclear. Germline V gene data show CDR1 as SGHTA and CDR2 as FQGNSA. V was shortened by 2 bases and J by 8 bases, with 15 bases between the two germline ends. The CDR3 consists of 14 residues. The CDR3 sequence is CASSLSLKKGGYTF. CDR3 nucleotides: TGTGCCAGCAGCTTATCGCTCAAAAAGGGAGGCTACACCTTC.

The rearrangement joins TRBV6-2 or TRBV6-3 to TRBJ2-5; 14 bases fit TRBD2. The CDR3 spans 17 residues. V dropped 6 bases and J dropped 5; count of bases not matched to a gene: 11. Germline CDR1 and CDR2: MNHEY and SVGEGT. The CDR3 coding sequence is TGTGCCAGCAGACATTCCGGGACTAGCGGGAGTTGGGAGACCCAGTACTTC. This translates into CASRHSGTSGSWETQYF.

There are many counts of this clonotype. V gene TRBV12-3 or TRBV12-4 combines with J gene TRBJ1-5; D gene unclear. The CDR3 length is 15 residues. With 3 bases removed from V and 11 bases from J, the gap between germline ends came to 20 bases. The CDR3 is CASSFSPELASAQHF. In nucleotides, the CDR3 is TGTGCCAGCAGTTTTAGCCCCGAACTGGCCTCGGCCCAGCATTTT.

The chain has TRBV29-1 and TRBJ1-4; D gene unclear. The V end lost 6 bases, the J end lost 4 bases, and 9 bases lay between the germline ends. Germline V gene sequence: CDR1 SQVTM, CDR2 ANQGSEA. The CDR3 loop spans 12 amino acids. CDR3 in amino acids: CSVGLSNEKLFF. The CDR3, as DNA: TGCAGCGTAGGCTTGAGTAATGAAAAACTGTTTTTT.

The chain couples TRBV5-1 to TRBJ2-2; 12 bases map to TRBD2. The V segment lost 2 bases and the J segment 2 bases; nucleotides outside the gene matches: 7. Germline V CDR1 and CDR2: SGHRS, YFSETQ. The CDR3 covers 18 residues. CDR3 loop: CASSFASGRAGNTGELFF. In DNA, the CDR3 is TGCGCCAGCAGCTTTGCTAGCGGGAGGGCCGGTAACACCGGGGAGCTGTTTTTT.